This is a list of T cell receptor beta chains from one sample in a study of type 1 and type 2 diabetes patients. In TCRdb, the multiplex PCR reads were re-called with MiXCR into one record per CDR3 protein. The sample includes under 300,000 distinct CDR3 sequences, roughly 50% seen only once; the top ten take roughly 13%. Sample: peripheral blood mononuclear cells (PBMCs). Source of these receptors: a man in his late teens or twenties with type 2 diabetes. CDR3s include the opening cysteine and the closing phenylalanine or tryptophan. A D gene is named only where the DNA matches it firmly. Clone size is shown for a subset of rows, as once, few, many or a class of expanded clone.

.,TRBV12-5,15,TRBJ1-5,TRBD1,CASGLGTGVNQPQHF,TGTGCTAGTGGTTTGGGTACAGGGGTGAATCAGCCCCAGCATTTT
.,TRBV2,16,TRBJ2-7,TRBD1,CASASSRDRGHSEQYF,TGTGCCAGCGCCAGCAGTCGGGACAGGGGGCATAGCGAGCAGTACTTC
.,TRBV15,15,TRBJ1-6,.,CATSRDSSENSPLHF,TGTGCCACCAGCAGAGATTCTTCAGAGAATTCACCCCTCCACTTT
.,TRBV12-3/TRBV12-4,13,TRBJ1-2,.,CASSWARDYGYTF,TGTGCCAGCAGTTGGGCCAGAGACTATGGCTACACCTTC
.,TRBV2,13,TRBJ1-5,.,CASSDMLGQPQHF,TGTGCCAGCAGTGATATGCTCGGGCAGCCCCAGCATTTT
few,TRBV6-6,13,TRBJ2-1,.,CASNLGSYNEQFF,TGTGCCAGCAACCTCGGCTCCTACAATGAGCAGTTCTTC
.,TRBV27,12,TRBJ1-2,TRBD1,CASSPQGAAYTF,TGTGCCAGCAGTCCGCAGGGGGCCGCCTACACCTTC
few,TRBV25-1,15,TRBJ1-2,.,CASSPRTAYRGGYTF,TGTGCCAGCAGTCCCCGGACGGCCTATCGGGGTGGCTACACCTTC
.,TRBV27,13,TRBJ1-5,.,CASSQGRLQPQHF,TGTGCCAGCAGTCAGGGTAGGCTTCAGCCCCAGCATTTT
.,TRBV6-2/TRBV6-3,12,TRBJ1-5,.,CASSYVGQPQHF,TGTGCCAGCAGTTACGTCGGTCAGCCCCAGCATTTT
.,TRBV20-1,17,TRBJ1-2,TRBD1,CSASPWDRRPQVYGYTF,TGCAGTGCTAGCCCTTGGGACAGGCGACCACAGGTTTATGGCTACACCTTC
.,TRBV27,15,TRBJ2-1,.,CASSYGLSSYNEQFF,TGTGCCAGCAGTTATGGGCTTAGCTCCTACAATGAGCAGTTCTTC
.,TRBV27,17,TRBJ1-5,.,CASSLVIRGEKRQPQHF,TGTGCCAGCAGTTTAGTCATTAGGGGTGAGAAGAGACAGCCCCAGCATTTT
.,TRBV10-3,13,TRBJ1-1,.,CAISEEFHTEAFF,TGTGCCATCAGTGAGGAATTCCACACTGAAGCTTTCTTT
.,TRBV3-1,14,TRBJ1-5,.,CASSQATINQPQHF,TGTGCCAGCAGCCAAGCAACGATCAATCAGCCCCAGCATTTT
few,TRBV28,14,TRBJ2-2,.,CASGMTGRAGELFF,TGTGCCAGCGGAATGACAGGGAGGGCCGGGGAGCTGTTTTTT
few,TRBV19,15,TRBJ2-1,TRBD2,CASSTLAGGPHEQFF,TGTGCCAGTAGTACCCTAGCGGGAGGGCCACATGAGCAGTTCTTC